Only one count was recorded for the clone carrying this T cell receptor beta chain. The sample comes from a study of blood T cell repertoires in COVID-19. Clones were sequenced by immunoSEQ multiplex PCR, and TCRdb holds only the in-frame ones, with some missing. Here the sample spans roughly 200,000 clones, around 80% being singletons. The origin of this receptor is a woman of 80 years or more with active or convalescent COVID-19. Material for sequencing was peripheral blood.

The CDR3 coding sequence is TGTGCCAGCAGTCGGATAACAGGGGATACGCAGTATTTT. Its protein product is CASSRITGDTQYF. The gene calls are TRBV2 and TRBJ2-3; D is perhaps TRBD1 (6 bases). The germline V gene encodes CDR1 SNHLY and CDR2 FYNNEI. The CDR3 contains 13 residues. Trimming removed 5 bases at V and 6 bases at J, with 12 bases between.